This T cell receptor beta chain was documented in a study of blood T cell repertoires in COVID-19. As for the study in general: Samples came from the United States, Italy and Spain, spanning acute and convalescent COVID-19. PBMCs, B-cell-depleted T cells, or T cells were the source of the cDNA or gDNA that made up the material.

Per the original methods: Researchers report that nucleated cell counts were estimated from reference gene primer amplification. Profiled with immunoSEQ multiplex PCR; TCRdb holds only in-frame clones, not every one. V, J and clone size are those of that table, while D and trimming were read from the DNA. The sample includes over 200,000 clones, 85% to 90% seen only once; the top ten take under 3.5%. This clone was detected once. Seattle-derived patients entered the study during active infection and were followed longitudinally. The V gene's germline CDR1 is LNHDA and CDR2 SQIVND (reference sequence). V lost 10 bases to trimming and J lost 5 bases, with 17 bases between them. CDR3 size: 13 residues.

Sequenced sample: peripheral blood. J is TRBJ1-1 and V is TRBV19; possible D gene TRBD1, 5 bases. The receptor's source is a man aged 25 to 40 with COVID-19, enrolled during active disease. Written as DNA, the CDR3 is TGTGCCACCCAATCGGGGGTAGGGACTGAAGCTTTCTTT. Protein sequence: CATQSGVGTEAFF. The full variable domain, rest sourced from reference TRBV19 and TRBJ1-1, is DGGITQSPKYLFRKEGQNVTLSCEQNLNHDAMYWYRQDPGQGLRLIYYSQIVNDFQKGDIAEGYSVSREKKESFPLTVTSAQKNPTAFYLCATQSGVGTEAFFGQGTRLTVV.